What follows are 4 T cell receptor beta chains derived from one specimen sequenced in a study of human T cells and chemical hapten exposure (dated by TCRdb to 2020 to 2022). The protocol used for the library was RACE. The sample was run on a NextSeq 500. TCRdb cleaned the public reads at Q25 with fastp, built clones with MiXCR and kept in-frame beta chains. One record per CDR3 amino acid sequence lists the most common genes and DNA. In this sample the table shows approximately 260,000 distinct CDR3 sequences, approximately 8.6% of which occur a single time. 2% to 3% of the sample rests with the top ten. This specimen's time point label, per the study, means: pre-sensitization, week 0. The sample's treatment or condition label, decoded: therapeutic diphenylcyclopropenone sensitization with weekly scalp DPC. The source was whole blood, collected in connection with sensitization to the hapten diphenylcyclopropenone (DPC). The source of these receptors is a woman between 40 and 50 years old with alopecia areata. Some clones in this sample may be carry-over from other donors' samples.

Many counts were recorded for this clonotype. V usage is TRBV28 and J usage is TRBJ1-1; D is perhaps TRBD1 (5 bases). Between the trimmed V and J ends, which lost 5 bases and 5 bases, there was a span of 18 bases. CDR1 MDHEN and CDR2 SYDVKM come from the germline V gene. This CDR3 comprises 15 residues. CDR3 nucleotide sequence: TGTGCCAGCAGTCCCAGACAGTACCCGGGGACTGAAGCTTTCTTT. It encodes CASSPRQYPGTEAFF.

The chain carries TRBV7-9 and TRBJ2-5; 9 nucleotides align to TRBD2. The junction had 7 bases not matched to a gene; V was cut back by 5 bases and J by 3 bases. The CDR3 length is 15 residues. The germline V gene has CDR1 SEHNR and CDR2 FQNEAQ (reference sequence). The CDR3 loop is CASSHGSSGKETQYF. CDR3 in DNA: TGTGCCAGCAGCCATGGGTCTAGCGGGAAAGAGACCCAGTACTTC.

The table lists this clonotype with a few counts. The gene calls are TRBV4-1 and TRBJ2-7, with 8 bases lining up with TRBD1. CDR3 length: 13 residues. V shed 2 bases, J shed 6 bases, and the junction held 3 bases outside the gene matches. Looked up from germline, CDR1 is MGHRA and CDR2 is YSYEKL. This chain's CDR3 is CASSQPDRGEQYF. In nucleotides, the CDR3 is TGCGCCAGCAGCCAACCAGACAGGGGCGAGCAGTACTTC.

The chain employs TRBV5-6 and TRBJ1-5, with a weak D call TRBD1 (6 bases). The germline V gene encodes CDR1 SGHDT and CDR2 YYEEEE. The ends were cut back, 4 bases at V and 2 bases at J, with 13 bases in the middle. This CDR3 region has 15 residues. The CDR3 reads CASSDGGGRNQPQHF. In DNA form, the CDR3 reads TGTGCCAGCAGCGACGGAGGGGGTCGCAATCAGCCCCAGCATTTT.